Shown below are 27 T cell receptor beta chains from a single sample sequenced in a study of early T cells in non-severe SARS-CoV-2 infection. TCRdb passed the 5' RACE reads through MiXCR, listing each CDR3 protein once. The top ten hold around an eighth of the sample, which has about 35,000 distinct CDR3 sequences, about 8% seen once. Material: whole blood, obtained at baseline. These receptors were obtained from an adult who was a healthcare worker with PCR-confirmed SARS-CoV-2 infection or an uninfected control (not recorded which).

The chain links TRBV12-3 or TRBV12-4 to TRBJ2-1; D remains unclear. The length of the CDR3 is 14 residues. Deletions cut 1 base from V and 5 bases from J, with 9 bases between. This chain's CDR3 is CASSLGVVHNEQFF. CDR3 nucleotide sequence: TGTGCCAGCAGTTTAGGTGTCGTACACAATGAGCAGTTCTTC.

This chain connects TRBV20-1 to TRBJ2-3; D gene ambiguous. Germline loops: CDR1 DFQATT, CDR2 SNEGSKA (reference sequence). CDR3 size: 11 residues. V lost 6 bases, J lost 8 bases, and 12 bases lay in between. CDR3 protein: CSAPWAATQYF. In DNA, the CDR3 is TGCAGTGCGCCATGGGCGGCTACGCAGTATTTT.

The chain employs TRBV3-1 and TRBJ2-1; D gene unclear. V gave up 5 bases and J gave up 8 bases, with 10 bases separating them. Germline loops: CDR1 LGHDT, CDR2 YNNKEL (reference sequence). The CDR3 extends over 12 amino acids. CDR3 in DNA: TGTGCCAGCAGCATCTGGACGGATGAGCAGTTCTTC. Protein sequence: CASSIWTDEQFF.

This clonotype has just a few counts. One end of the junction varies from germline; a read error may be responsible. The chain joins TRBV24-1 to TRBJ2-5; unclear D gene. The V gene's germline CDR1 is KGHDR and CDR2 SFDVKD. The CDR3 is 11 residues long. The CDR3 nucleotides read TGTGCCACCAGTAATTTTGAGACCCAGTACTTC. Translation: CATSNFETQYF.

This sequence joins TRBV18 and TRBJ1-6, with a weak D call TRBD1 (6 bases). In germline, CDR1 is KGHSH, CDR2 LQKENI. This CDR3 has 15 residues. Trimming cost V 3 bases and J 9 bases, with 15 bases left between them. The chain's CDR3 is CASSPGAGVSSPLHF. CDR3 in DNA: TGTGCCAGCTCACCCGGGGCAGGGGTTAGTTCACCCCTCCACTTT.

This clonotype occurred many times. The rearrangement links TRBV6-1 to TRBJ1-1; TRBD1 is a possible D gene (5 bases). This CDR3 contains 13 residues. CDR1 is MNHNS and CDR2 is SASEGT in the germline V gene. The V end was cut by 4 bases, the J end by 1 base, with 7 bases between. CDR3 DNA sequence: TGTGCCAGCAGTGCCGACAGGAACACTGAAGCTTTCTTT. Residues: CASSADRNTEAFF.

This clonotype turned up a few times. The gene calls are TRBV5-6 and TRBJ1-1, with D perhaps TRBD1 (6 bases). Germline V gives CDR1 SGHDT, CDR2 YYEEEE. The CDR3 is 15 residues long. V was cut by 4 bases and J by 4 bases, with 17 bases left in between. Here the CDR3 DNA reads TGTGCCAGCAGCCAACCGGACAGCGTATTCACTGAAGCTTTCTTT. This sequence encodes CASSQPDSVFTEAFF.

This clonotype was seen repeatedly, ten times or more. CDR3 DNA sequence: TGTGCCAGCAACCCCACAGGGCTCGAACAGCCCCAGCATTTT. The encoded protein is CASNPTGLEQPQHF. The chain is built from TRBV6-1 and TRBJ1-5; perhaps TRBD1 as D (6 bases). From germline, CDR1 is MNHNS and CDR2 SASEGT. Trimming stripped 7 bases from V and 7 bases from J, with 17 bases between. CDR3 length equals 14 residues.

This clonotype was counted at least ten times. J is TRBJ1-6 and V is TRBV6-1, with D possibly being TRBD1 (6 bases). With 2 bases removed from V and 9 bases from J, the gap between germline ends came to 14 bases. The V gene's germline CDR1 is MNHNS and CDR2 SASEGT. The CDR3 extends over 15 amino acids. CDR3 protein: CASSESTGKASPLHF. The CDR3 nucleotides are TGTGCCAGCAGTGAAAGTACAGGGAAGGCTTCACCCCTCCACTTT.

This clonotype was seen many times. This chain's CDR3 is CASSLRDRPDLSTDTQYF. The CDR3 DNA reads as TGCGCCAGCAGCTTAAGGGACAGACCCGATCTCAGCACAGATACGCAGTATTTT. The chain couples TRBV5-1 to TRBJ2-3; 7 bases fit TRBD1. The germline V gene has CDR1 SGHRS and CDR2 YFSETQ. Losses at the gene ends were 2 bases for V and 0 bases for J; bases not matched to a gene: 12. CDR3 length equals 18 residues.

In its sample, this clonotype was seen many times. The chain employs TRBV9 and TRBJ2-7, with TRBD1 matching over 9 bases. The CDR3 consists of 14 residues. The V gene end was trimmed by 0 bases and the J gene end by 6 bases; junction bases not matched to a gene: 4. Germline V gives CDR1 SGDLS, CDR2 YYNGEE. In DNA form, the CDR3 reads TGTGCCAGCAGCGTAGCTGACAGGGGGGGCGAGCAGTACTTC. Its translation: CASSVADRGGEQYF.

This clonotype was picked up many times. The chain joins TRBV5-5 to TRBJ2-1; D unresolved. V lost 3 bases, J lost 0 bases, and 13 bases lay in between. The CDR3 contains 16 residues. Germline values: CDR1 SGHKS, CDR2 YYEKEE (reference sequence). CDR3 sequence reads: CASSSWAASSYNEQFF. In nucleotides, the CDR3 is TGTGCCAGCAGCTCCTGGGCCGCCAGCTCCTACAATGAGCAGTTCTTC.

The CDR3 sequence: CASSLAGRVSSPLHF. The CDR3 nucleotides are TGTGCCAGCAGCTTAGCGGGCAGGGTCTCGTCACCCCTCCACTTT. The chain links TRBV7-2 to TRBJ1-6; maybe TRBD1 (5 bases). Trimming left V 0 bases short and J 10 bases short, with 13 bases between. CDR1 and CDR2 from the germline V gene are SGHTA and FQGNSA. The CDR3 loop spans 15 amino acids.

This clonotype was picked up many times. The genes are TRBV11-2 and TRBJ2-7, with no clear D. This CDR3 is 12 amino acids long. V gave up 3 bases and J gave up 3 bases, with 6 bases separating them. Germline V gene lookup returns CDR1 SGHAT and CDR2 FQNNGV. The chain's CDR3 is CASSFSGYEQYF. Written as DNA, the CDR3 is TGTGCCAGCAGCTTCAGTGGCTACGAGCAGTACTTC. Full variable domain (remainder filled in from reference TRBV11-2 and TRBJ2-7): EAGVAQSPRYKIIEKRQSVAFWCNPISGHATLYWYQQILGQGPKLLIQFQNNGVVDDSQLPKDRFSAERLKGVDSTLKIQPAKLEDSAVYLCASSFSGYEQYFGPGTRLTVT.

The chain combines TRBV20-1 with TRBJ2-1; D is uncertain. Germline assignment: CDR1 DFQATT and CDR2 SNEGSKA (reference sequence). Trimming took 2 bases from V and 0 from J, leaving 11 bases between them. CDR3 length: 15 amino acids. CDR3 sequence: CSARMAETSYNEQFF. CDR3 nucleotides: TGCAGTGCTAGAATGGCGGAGACCTCCTACAATGAGCAGTTCTTC.

This clonotype occurred many times. The chain employs TRBV7-2 and TRBJ1-2; D not resolved. V shed 7 bases and J shed 1 base, with 10 bases lying between them. Per the germline V gene, CDR1 is SGHTA and CDR2 is FQGNSA. The CDR3 is made up of 13 amino acids. The CDR3 is CASTYDGNYGYTF. CDR3 nucleotide sequence: TGTGCCAGCACTTACGACGGTAACTATGGCTACACCTTC.

This clonotype was observed many times. The chain uses TRBV29-1 and TRBJ1-1; 11 bases fit TRBD1. The germline CDR1 and CDR2 sequences are SQVTM and ANQGSEA. After removal of 4 bases from V and 4 bases from J, the junction contained 5 bases not matched to a gene. This CDR3 contains 14 residues. The CDR3, as DNA: TGCAGCGTTGTTTTGGGACAGGGGGGCACTGAAGCTTTCTTT. Translated, it gives CSVVLGQGGTEAFF.

The chain carries TRBV20-1 and TRBJ2-6; D is undetermined. V shed 2 bases and J shed 1 base, with 3 bases lying between them. Germline CDR1 and CDR2: DFQATT and SNEGSKA (reference sequence). This CDR3 spans 13 amino acids. CDR3 in amino acids: CSARRSGANVLTF. The DNA of the CDR3 is TGCAGTGCTAGAAGGTCTGGGGCCAACGTCCTGACTTTC.

This clonotype appeared a few times. The J gene is TRBJ2-7, the V gene TRBV5-6; D is perhaps TRBD1 (6 bases). CDR3 length: 13 residues. Germline V gene lookup returns CDR1 SGHDT and CDR2 YYEEEE. V was trimmed by 4 bases and J by 0 bases, leaving 8 bases between them. In DNA, the CDR3 is TGTGCCAGCAGCCCGACAGGCTCCTACGAGCAGTACTTC. Its protein product is CASSPTGSYEQYF.

This clonotype was found a few times. J is TRBJ2-7 and V is TRBV7-9; D is unresolved. The CDR3 is made up of 13 amino acids. The ends were cut back, 3 bases at V and 2 bases at J, with 8 bases in the middle. Germline lookup yields CDR1 SEHNR and CDR2 FQNEAQ (reference sequence). The chain's CDR3 is CASSFYTPYEQYF. In nucleotides, the CDR3 is TGTGCCAGCAGCTTTTATACCCCCTACGAGCAGTACTTC.

This clonotype is termed medium-sized. The CDR3 is CASSLEGDSSYEQYF. In DNA, the CDR3 is TGTGCCAGCAGCTTAGAAGGGGACAGCTCCTACGAGCAGTACTTC. This rearrangement joins TRBV13 to TRBJ2-7, with 7 bases fitting TRBD1. This CDR3 is built from 15 residues. V was pared by 1 base and J by 0 bases, with 3 bases of the junction left unmatched. Germline values: CDR1 PRHDT, CDR2 FYEKMQ (reference sequence).

Note on this clonotype: A much larger clone differs by one base, so this may be a read error. The chain recombines TRBV5-5 with TRBJ2-7; 11 nucleotides align to TRBD1. Trimming took 4 bases from V and 0 from J; bases not matched to a gene: 3. This CDR3 is 15 amino acids long. Germline V CDR1 and CDR2: SGHKS, YYEKEE (reference sequence). The CDR3 is CASSKGQGGSYEQYF. The CDR3 nucleotides read TGTGCCAGCAGCAAGGGACAGGGGGGCTCCTACGAGCAGTACTTC.

In its sample, this clonotype ranks as medium-sized. V gene TRBV6-4 combines with J gene TRBJ2-3; TRBD2 matches 8 bases. This CDR3 spans 16 amino acids. The V gene end was trimmed by 2 bases and the J gene end by 0 bases; junction bases not matched to a gene: 4. CDR1 is MRHNA, CDR2 SNTAGT, per germline. The CDR3 DNA reads as TGTGCCAGCAGTGACGTGGCGGGGGGAAGCACAGATACGCAGTATTTT. Its translation: CASSDVAGGSTDTQYF.

Ten or more counts support this clonotype. The CDR3 reads CASKVGVATDTQYF. In nucleotides, the CDR3 is TGCGCCAGCAAAGTGGGGGTGGCCACAGATACGCAGTATTTT. The V and J genes are TRBV4-3 and TRBJ2-3, with D perhaps being TRBD1 or TRBD2 (5 bases each). Deletions cut 7 bases from V and 2 bases from J, with 13 bases between. Per the germline V gene, CDR1 is LGHNA and CDR2 is YSLEER. The CDR3 consists of 14 residues.

Ten or more counts support this clonotype. V and J are TRBV7-9 and TRBJ1-4; D might be TRBD1 (6 bases). Germline CDR1 reads SEHNR; CDR2 reads FQNEAQ (reference sequence). The CDR3 has 15 amino acids. The V gene lost 5 bases and the J gene lost 8 bases, with 18 bases spanning the gap. CDR3 in amino acids: CASSPQAGGSEKLFF. CDR3 coding DNA: TGTGCCAGCAGCCCGCAAGCCGGGGGCAGCGAAAAACTGTTTTTT.

The chain employs TRBV13 and TRBJ1-4; 12 bases are a match to TRBD1. After removal of 4 bases from V and 12 bases from J, the junction contained 15 bases not matched to a gene. In germline, CDR1 is PRHDT, CDR2 FYEKMQ (reference sequence). The CDR3 is 17 residues long. The CDR3 coding sequence is TGTGCCAGCAGCTCCTCCGGGACAGGGGGCAGAAAGGTTGAACTGTTTTTT. It yields the protein CASSSSGTGGRKVELFF.

This chain connects TRBV7-2 to TRBJ2-1, with 15 bases fitting TRBD2. CDR1 and CDR2 (germline): SGHTA, FQGNSA. J was trimmed by 7 bases and V by 5 bases; bases with no gene match: 21. The CDR3 extends over 21 amino acids. CDR3 coding DNA: TGTGCCAGCAGCCCCTCCACCTCCGGACTAGCGGGGGGGCTTGGGTTTAATGAGCAGTTCTTC. This gives the protein CASSPSTSGLAGGLGFNEQFF.